This TCR beta chain came from a study of CD8 T cells in Susac syndrome (dated by TCRdb to the late 2010s). As for the study more broadly: The study used repertoire sequencing to test whether antigen drove CD8+ T cell activation and differentiation in Susac syndrome. What the authors observed across the whole study: The number of individuals in the TCR sequencing and HLA analysis was acknowledged as relatively small.

Here V drops 4 bases and J drops 3 bases, and the junction holds 13 bases not matched to any gene. CDR3 length: 16 amino acids, cysteine to phenylalanine. CDR3 DNA only is kept here, 48 bases in frame from base 1. For CDR1 and CDR2, the germline V gene (reference sequence) lists GTSNPN and SVGIG. RNA was extracted using the RNeasy kit, and roughly 0.5 to 1 ug of the RNA was reverse transcribed with random hexamers. The immunoSEQ multiplex PCR assay, which covers 54 Vbeta and 13 Jbeta segments, was used to amplify TCR beta CDR3 regions. PCR amplification bias was corrected by using a synthetic template baseline for primer optimization and computational correction. On the authors' methods: Reads were annotated to V, D and J genes according to IMGT and were analyzed with immunoSEQ Analyzer, with only productive sequences retained. Clonality was computed as one minus Shannon entropy normalized by log2 of the number of productive unique sequences. Public and private clones were assessed among the 100 most prevalent clones of each patient and control. Susac-specific clones were defined as absent from healthy and MS cohorts, some 1,000 published viral clones and other ImmuneACCESS disease sequences. Clones were called with MiXCR by TCRdb after fastp trimmed the public reads at Q25, and only in-frame beta chains were retained. Each record represents a unique CDR3 protein, reported with the most common genes and DNA among its rows. The V and J calls were not made by the authors but by TCRdb's processing. The sample records 150,000 to 200,000 distinct CDR3 sequences, around 95% of which are singletons. The top ten constitute around 0.093% of the sample.

High-throughput TCR beta sequencing profiled peripheral blood CD8+ and CD4+ T cells from healthy donors, Susac syndrome patients and multiple sclerosis patients. The multiple sclerosis controls were treatment-naive patients whose relapsing-remitting disease, either stable or active, fulfilled the revised McDonald criteria. Bulk CD8+ and CD4+ T cells were purified by magnetic negative isolation, whereas CD8+ TEMRA cells were enriched by FACS. Blood was drawn into EDTA tubes, processed within 24 hours, and PBMCs were isolated by density gradient centrifugation. PBMCs intended for TCR sequencing were cryopreserved in liquid nitrogen and thawed later in a water bath at 37 degrees C. The sorted or isolated CD4+, CD8+ and CD8+ TEMRA cells reached a purity of at least 90%. Turning to this clonotype: It lacks a known antigen. No base qualities exist here, and no much larger clone lies one base off it.

The source material was CD4+ T cells from PBMCs. This clonotype was obtained from a human donor with multiple sclerosis. The chain is made from TRBV30 and TRBJ2-7; TRBD1 aligns with 9 central bases. The DNA is TGTGCCTGGAACAACCCGGGACAGGGTTCGAACTACGAGCAGTACTTC. Its protein is CAWNNPGQGSNYEQYF.